A single sample gave rise to the 3 T cell receptor beta chains below, sequenced in a study of T cell repertoires in cytomegalovirus infection. TCRdb independently ran MiXCR on the reads; one entry per CDR3 protein. This table has approximately 500,000 distinct CDR3 sequences, about 33% appearing once. These receptors have no known antigen. The sample was cultured PBMCs, taken from culture after CMV antigen stimulation. The receptors shown here come from a human donor in good health (CMV status not recorded). Some clones in this sample may be carry-over from other donors' samples.

V is TRBV9 and J is TRBJ2-1, with D hard to call. The CDR3 is made up of 15 amino acids. The germline gives CDR1 SGDLS, CDR2 YYNGEE. The germline V and J ends were trimmed by 4 bases and 2 bases, with 13 bases remaining between them. DNA of the CDR3: TGTGCCAGCAGCCCGAGCAGCTTTACCTACAATGAGCAGTTCTTC. It yields the protein CASSPSSFTYNEQFF.

This clonotype has a handful of counts. This sequence joins TRBV6-5 and TRBJ2-7; 8 bases align to TRBD1. Germline-derived CDR1 and CDR2 are MNHEY and SVGAGI. The CDR3 runs to 12 residues. Trimming cost V 5 bases and J 6 bases; bases outside gene matches: 3. The chain's CDR3 is CASSIQGGEQYF. The CDR3 DNA reads TGTGCCAGCAGTATACAGGGGGGCGAGCAGTACTTC.

In its sample, this clonotype was seen many times. This chain joins TRBV7-2 and TRBJ2-3; TRBD2 matches 10 bases. The V and J ends lost 0 bases and 0 bases, in that order; junction bases with no gene match: 0. The CDR3 has 16 amino acids. The germline V gene has CDR1 SGHTA and CDR2 FQGNSA. The CDR3 spells CASSLATSGSTDTQYF. The CDR3 region has the DNA TGTGCCAGCAGCTTAGCGACTAGCGGGAGCACAGATACGCAGTATTTT.